Below, 3 T cell receptor beta chains from the same sample are listed, as sequenced in a study of monozygotic twins with inflammatory bowel disease. TCRdb reprocessed the 5' RACE reads and stores each CDR3 protein as one record, lacking DNA. Recorded for this sample: fewer than 200,000 distinct CDR3 sequences. Sequenced material: blood. All receptors come from a human donor with ulcerative colitis or Crohn's disease, or a healthy co-twin of an affected twin (not recorded which).

CDR3 sequence: CAISTNTGELFF. The rearrangement joins TRBV7-9 to TRBJ2-2. This CDR3 region has 12 residues. Per germline, CDR1 SEHNR and CDR2 FQNEAQ (reference sequence).

The chain links TRBV28 to TRBJ2-1; the TCRdb call, TRBD2, lacks DNA for checking. The CDR3 spans 16 residues. Per the germline V gene, CDR1 is MDHEN and CDR2 is SYDVKM. The CDR3 loop reads CASSSFSGGRYNEQFF.

The chain links TRBV14 to TRBJ1-4; TCRdb indicates TRBD1, and absent DNA this call remains unverified. Germline values: CDR1 SGHDN, CDR2 FVKESK. The CDR3 covers 14 residues. The CDR3 spells CASSLSGTPEKLFF. The entire variable domain, with the rest obtained from reference TRBV14 and TRBJ1-4, is as follows: EAGVTQFPSHSVIEKGQTVTLRCDPISGHDNLYWYRRVMGKEIKFLLHFVKESKQDESGMPNNRFLAERTGGTYSTLKVQPAELEDSGVYFCASSLSGTPEKLFFGSGTQLSVL.